The sequence of this T cell receptor (beta chain) was determined in a study of resident and recirculating memory T cells in vitiligo. Study-wide background: Each patient gave two lesional and two nonlesional epidermal shave biopsies, plus PBMCs.

This CDR3 has 15 residues. CDR1 and CDR2 from the germline V gene are SGDLS and YYNGEE. V lost 0 bases, J lost 5 bases, and 14 bases lay in between. Assay: immunoSEQ multiplex PCR; the TCRdb copy retains only in-frame clones and omits some. The listing contains around 77 clones. Patients had to be free of confetti depigmentation, indicating active vitiligo. Anyone treated within the previous three months was excluded. The sample was non-lesional skin. The subset: normal-appearing skin under Wood's lamp, at least 2 cm from depigmented macule. The sequence derives from a male donor with vitiligo. The J gene is TRBJ1-1, the V gene TRBV9; D perhaps matches TRBD1 (5 bases). The CDR3 loop reads CASSVAVQGETEAFF. CDR3 in DNA: TGTGCCAGCAGCGTAGCGGTCCAGGGTGAAACTGAAGCTTTCTTT. Based on the CDR3 plus reference TRBV9 and TRBJ1-1, the full variable domain is DSGVTQTPKHLITATGQRVTLRCSPRSGDLSVYWYQQSLDQGLQFLIQYYNGEERAKGNILERFSAQQFPDLHSELNLSSLELGDSALYFCASSVAVQGETEAFFGQGTRLTVV.